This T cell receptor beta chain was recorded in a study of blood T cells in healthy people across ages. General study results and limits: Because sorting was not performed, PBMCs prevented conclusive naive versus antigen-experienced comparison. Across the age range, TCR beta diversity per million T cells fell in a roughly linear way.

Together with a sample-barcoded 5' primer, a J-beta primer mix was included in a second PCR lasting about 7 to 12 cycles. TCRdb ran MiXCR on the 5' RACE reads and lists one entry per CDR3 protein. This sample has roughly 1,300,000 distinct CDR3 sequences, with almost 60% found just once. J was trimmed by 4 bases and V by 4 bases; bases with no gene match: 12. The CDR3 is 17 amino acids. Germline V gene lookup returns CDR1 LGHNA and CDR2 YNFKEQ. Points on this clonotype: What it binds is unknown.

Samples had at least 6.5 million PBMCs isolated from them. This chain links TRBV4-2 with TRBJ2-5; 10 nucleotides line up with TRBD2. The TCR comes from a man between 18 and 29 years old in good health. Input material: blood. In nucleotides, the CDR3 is TGTGCCAGCAGCCCTTTAACTACTAGCGGGGAGGCAGAGACCCAGTACTTC. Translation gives CASSPLTTSGEAETQYF.